Below, 27 T cell receptor beta chains from the same sample are listed, as sequenced in a study of blood T cell repertoires in COVID-19. Only in-frame clones appear in the TCRdb table, and some are missing; sequencing was by immunoSEQ multiplex PCR. The sample has about 220,000 clones; less than 90% are singletons. Sequencing used peripheral blood. The receptors here all came from a young man with active or convalescent COVID-19.

The chain has TRBV6-5 and TRBJ2-7; D is perhaps TRBD2 (6 bases). Trimming removed 1 base at V and 3 bases at J, with 7 bases between. The germline CDR1 and CDR2 sequences are MNHEY and SVGAGI. The CDR3 has 13 amino acids. CDR3 sequence (DNA): TGTGCCAGCAGTTACTTGGGGGGCTACGAGCAGTACTTC. The encoded protein is CASSYLGGYEQYF.

The chain carries TRBV4-1 and TRBJ1-3; no firm D call. V was cut by 6 bases and J by 0 bases, with 12 bases left in between. CDR1 MGHRA and CDR2 YSYEKL come from the germline V gene. The CDR3 consists of 15 residues. The CDR3 DNA reads as TGCGCCAGCAGGACGGACGGACTCTCTGGAAACACCATATATTTT. Its protein is CASRTDGLSGNTIYF.

The chain employs TRBV4-3 and TRBJ1-1; 9 nucleotides align to TRBD1. CDR1 is LGHNA, CDR2 YSLEER, per germline. The junction had 6 bases not matched to a gene; V was cut back by 4 bases and J by 3 bases. The CDR3 is 15 amino acids. The DNA for the CDR3 is TGCGCCAGCAGCCGCGCGGACAGGGGATACACTGAAGCTTTCTTT. Translating it yields CASSRADRGYTEAFF.

The chain has TRBV6-6 and TRBJ2-7, with 10 bases aligning to TRBD2. The V and J ends lost 8 bases and 7 bases, in that order; junction bases with no gene match: 8. The CDR3 loop spans 13 amino acids. CDR1 is MNHNY, CDR2 SVGAGI, per germline (reference sequence). The CDR3 reads CASLSGRAREQYF. The DNA of the CDR3 is TGTGCCAGCCTCAGCGGGAGGGCTCGGGAGCAGTACTTC.

This clone was picked up a small number of times. The V gene is TRBV30, the J gene TRBJ2-7; maybe TRBD1 (6 bases). Germline V CDR1 and CDR2: GTSNPN, SVGIG (reference sequence). This CDR3 spans 13 amino acids. The V and J ends lost 3 bases and 3 bases respectively, with 12 bases between them. The CDR3 DNA reads as TGTGCCTGGAGCCTTGGACAGCTCTACGAGCAGTACTTC. Encoded protein: CAWSLGQLYEQYF.

The CDR3: CASSLEGRGEAFF. CDR3 in DNA: TGTGCCAGCAGCTTAGAGGGTAGAGGGGAAGCTTTCTTT. This chain links TRBV11-2 with TRBJ1-1; D gene uncertain. This CDR3 comprises 13 residues. Trimming shortened V by 0 bases and J by 8 bases, and 10 bases separated the two germline ends. The germline CDR1 and CDR2 sequences are SGHAT and FQNNGV.

V is TRBV28 and J is TRBJ2-3; TRBD2 matches at 12 bases. Germline loops: CDR1 MDHEN, CDR2 SYDVKM. V trimming: 6 bases; J trimming: 5 bases; junction bases outside the gene matches: 12. The CDR3 has 17 amino acids. CDR3 protein: CASSPGLAGTPEDTQYF. CDR3 nucleotides: TGTGCCAGCAGCCCAGGACTAGCGGGGACCCCGGAAGATACGCAGTATTTT.

The V call is TRBV7-2, the J call TRBJ2-5; 7 nucleotides match TRBD1. V was pared by 4 bases and J by 1 base, with 9 bases of the junction left unmatched. CDR3 length equals 16 residues. The germline CDR1 and CDR2 sequences are SGHTA and FQGNSA. CDR3 DNA sequence: TGTGCCAGCAGCTCCCTTGGAAGACAGGGCCAAGAGACCCAGTACTTC. This codes for CASSSLGRQGQETQYF.

The chain joins TRBV21-1 to TRBJ2-7; the table's D call, TRBD2, has no DNA check behind it. TRBV21-1 is shown as a pseudogene. The CDR3 runs 13 residues. In DNA form, the CDR3 reads TGTGCCCTCGCCTCTCGAGCGGGCCTCGAGGAATACTTC. Translated, it gives CALASRAGLEEYF.

The rearrangement uses TRBV19 and TRBJ1-5, with D tentatively TRBD1 (6 bases). Trimming stripped 1 base from V and 7 bases from J, with 14 bases between. The CDR3 totals 15 residues. The germline V gene encodes CDR1 LNHDA and CDR2 SQIVND (reference sequence). The CDR3 sequence is CASSIVGTTGQPQHF. DNA of the CDR3: TGTGCCAGTAGTATAGTGGGGACAACAGGCCAGCCCCAGCATTTT.

The V gene is TRBV18, the J gene TRBJ2-7; D perhaps matches TRBD2 (5 bases). This CDR3 contains 14 residues. Germline CDR1 reads KGHSH; CDR2 reads LQKENI. Between the trimmed V and J ends, which lost 3 bases and 6 bases, there was a span of 15 bases. The CDR3 protein is CASSPGTIRGEQYF. The CDR3, as DNA: TGTGCCAGCTCACCGGGAACTATCCGGGGCGAGCAGTACTTC.

V and J are TRBV5-1 and TRBJ1-5, with D possibly matching TRBD1 (6 bases). Trimming removed 4 bases at V and 1 base at J, with 9 bases between. CDR1 and CDR2 from the germline V gene are SGHRS and YFSETQ. The CDR3 is 14 residues long. Here the CDR3 reads CASSPGTSNQPQHF. CDR3 sequence (DNA): TGCGCCAGCAGCCCCGGGACAAGCAATCAGCCCCAGCATTTT.

The CDR3 here is CASSSGTSAPYYGYTF. In DNA, the CDR3 is TGTGCCAGCAGCTCCGGGACATCGGCTCCTTACTATGGCTACACCTTC. The chain couples TRBV13 to TRBJ1-2, with D possibly being TRBD1 (6 bases). The CDR3 is made up of 16 amino acids. Per germline, CDR1 PRHDT and CDR2 FYEKMQ (reference sequence). V was clipped by 4 bases and J by 3 bases, with 18 bases between them.

The genes are TRBV6-5 and TRBJ2-7; D is possibly TRBD2 (5 bases). The CDR3 totals 16 residues. The V end lost 0 bases, the J end lost 4 bases, and 16 bases lay between the germline ends. From germline, CDR1 is MNHEY and CDR2 SVGAGI. Here the CDR3 DNA reads TGTGCCAGCAGTTACTCGACGTGGCGGACGGGATACGAGCAGTACTTC. Its translation: CASSYSTWRTGYEQYF.

The rearrangement joins TRBV3-1 (or the pseudogene TRBV3-2) to TRBJ2-6, with 8 bases fitting TRBD1. With V trimmed by 4 bases and J by 0 bases, 11 bases remained unmatched. The V gene's germline CDR1 is LGHDT and CDR2 YNNKEL (reference sequence). This CDR3 contains 19 residues. Written as DNA, the CDR3 is TGTGCCAGCAGCCCCGCACTTACAGGGGGGTTCTCTGGGGCCAACGTCCTGACTTTC. Translation gives CASSPALTGGFSGANVLTF.

This sequence joins TRBV29-1 and TRBJ1-2, with D maybe TRBD1 (5 bases). There are 12 residues in the CDR3. Germline loops: CDR1 SQVTM, CDR2 ANQGSEA. The V end was cut by 3 bases, the J end by 5 bases, with 10 bases between. The CDR3 DNA reads TGCAGCGTTGATGCAGGGCGATATGGCTACACCTTC. This encodes CSVDAGRYGYTF.

This chain connects TRBV19 to TRBJ1-2; D not certain. CDR3 length: 12 amino acids. Trimming took 8 bases from V and 2 from J, leaving 9 bases between them. CDR1 is LNHDA and CDR2 is SQIVND in the germline V gene (reference sequence). The CDR3 sequence is CASGDGNYGYTF. The CDR3, as DNA: TGTGCCAGTGGTGACGGGAACTATGGCTACACCTTC.

V and J are TRBV28 and TRBJ1-2; no definite D call. V shed 5 bases and J shed 4 bases, with 17 bases lying between them. The CDR3 is 15 residues long. CDR1 is MDHEN and CDR2 is SYDVKM in the germline V gene. The CDR3 DNA sequence: TGTGCCAGCAGTAGCGGACTGACTCTGGGCTATGGCTACACCTTC. This encodes CASSSGLTLGYGYTF.

The chain recombines TRBV5-1 with TRBJ1-3; possible D gene TRBD1, 5 bases. Trimming removed 3 bases at V and 1 base at J, with 11 bases between. The CDR3 contains 15 residues. The germline gives CDR1 SGHRS, CDR2 YFSETQ. The CDR3 loop reads CASSSGLISGNTIYF. DNA of the CDR3: TGCGCCAGCAGCTCGGGACTTATTTCTGGAAACACCATATATTTT.

The chain uses TRBV19 and TRBJ1-4, with D tentatively TRBD1 (5 bases). Germline V gene lookup returns CDR1 LNHDA and CDR2 SQIVND (reference sequence). Trimming took 9 bases from V and 4 from J, leaving 15 bases between them. The CDR3 totals 14 residues. The CDR3 DNA follows: TGTGCCAGCCGGCGGGGCGGGTATAATGAAAAACTGTTTTTT. Encoded protein: CASRRGGYNEKLFF.

The chain joins TRBV6-5 to TRBJ2-1, with TRBD1 matching 9 bases. The CDR3 is made up of 14 amino acids. Trimming removed 3 bases from V and 7 bases from J; junction bases left unmatched: 4. CDR1 MNHEY and CDR2 SVGAGI come from the germline V gene. CDR3 bases: TGTGCCAGCAGTTATCGAGGACAGGGGAATGAGCAGTTCTTC. Amino acid sequence: CASSYRGQGNEQFF.

The V call is TRBV6-5, the J call TRBJ1-2, with D possibly being TRBD1 (5 bases). The CDR3 covers 13 residues. V lost 7 bases and J lost 7, with 16 bases in between. Per germline, CDR1 MNHEY and CDR2 SVGAGI. The DNA for the CDR3 is TGTGCCAGCACCCCCCAAGGGGCAGTTGGCTACACCTTC. Encoded protein: CASTPQGAVGYTF.

The chain combines TRBV7-2 with TRBJ2-7; 10 bases map to TRBD2. This CDR3 is built from 15 residues. Trimming at V came to 6 bases and at J to 2 bases, leaving 7 bases not matched to a gene. The germline V gene has CDR1 SGHTA and CDR2 FQGNSA. CDR3 coding DNA: TGTGCCAGCAGTCTTCATAGCGGGGGGACCTACGAGCAGTACTTC. Protein sequence: CASSLHSGGTYEQYF.

Details on this clone: The sample has other DNA sequences that encode this CDR3 too. V is TRBV6-5 and J is TRBJ2-1, with 8 bases identical to TRBD1. This CDR3 region has 15 residues. CDR1 MNHEY and CDR2 SVGAGI come from the germline V gene. V gave up 5 bases and J gave up 0 bases; unmatched junction bases: 3. This chain's CDR3 is CASSRDRSSYNEQFF. Written as DNA, the CDR3 is TGTGCCAGCAGTAGGGACAGGAGCTCCTACAATGAGCAGTTCTTC.

This clone has only one observation. The chain joins TRBV19 to TRBJ2-7; TRBD1 might be the D (5 bases). The CDR3 consists of 16 residues. The V gene lost 4 bases and the J gene lost 2 bases, with 18 bases spanning the gap. Germline V CDR1 and CDR2: LNHDA, SQIVND (reference sequence). The CDR3 spells CASSNLQGVVPYEQYF. CDR3 in DNA: TGTGCCAGTAGTAACTTGCAGGGTGTAGTGCCCTACGAGCAGTACTTC.

The J gene is TRBJ2-5, the V gene TRBV4-1, with 16 nucleotides matching TRBD2. CDR3 size: 20 residues. CDR1 is MGHRA, CDR2 YSYEKL, per germline. V trimming: 3 bases; J trimming: 5 bases; junction bases outside the gene matches: 15. The CDR3 bases are TGCGCCAGCAGCCAGGATACTTCCGGGACTAGCGGGGGGGCGTGGGAGACCCAGTACTTC. It encodes CASSQDTSGTSGGAWETQYF.

The CDR3 region is CASSQGGIAFF. The CDR3, as DNA: TGCGCCAGCAGCCAGGGGGGGATAGCTTTCTTT. The chain has TRBV4-3 and TRBJ1-1; perhaps TRBD1 as D (5 bases). Germline CDR1 reads LGHNA; CDR2 reads YSLEER. CDR3 length: 11 amino acids. The V end lost 3 bases, the J end lost 10 bases, and 9 bases lay between the germline ends.